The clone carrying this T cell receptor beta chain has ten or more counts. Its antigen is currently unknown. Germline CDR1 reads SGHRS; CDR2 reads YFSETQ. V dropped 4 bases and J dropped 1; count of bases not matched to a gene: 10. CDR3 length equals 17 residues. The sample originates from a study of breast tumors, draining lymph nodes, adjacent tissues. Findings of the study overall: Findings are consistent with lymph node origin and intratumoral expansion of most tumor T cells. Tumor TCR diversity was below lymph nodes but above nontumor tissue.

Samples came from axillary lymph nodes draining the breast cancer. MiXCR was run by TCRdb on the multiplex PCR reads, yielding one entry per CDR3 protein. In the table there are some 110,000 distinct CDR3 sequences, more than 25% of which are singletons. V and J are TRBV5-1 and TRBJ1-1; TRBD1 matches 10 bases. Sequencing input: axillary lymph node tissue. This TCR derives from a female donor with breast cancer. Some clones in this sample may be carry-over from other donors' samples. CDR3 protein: CASSRSTGGGSNTEAFF. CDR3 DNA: TGCGCCAGCAGCCGATCGACAGGGGGCGGATCGAACACTGAAGCTTTCTTT.